This T cell receptor beta chain stems from a study of Graves' ophthalmopathy and Graves' hyperthyroidism. Points from the study as a whole: Ophthalmopathy progression was predicted by the model at approximately 70% sensitivity and approximately 72% specificity.

Comment on this clonotype: What it binds is not known.

V gave up 6 bases and J gave up 10 bases, with 15 bases separating them. Germline CDR1 is LGHNT and CDR2 is FRNRAP. This CDR3 is 12 amino acids long. RNA transcripts provided the template for amplifying TCR beta CDR3 regions. RT-PCR in the first round used HTBI primers; a second-round multiplex PCR followed. TCRdb independently ran MiXCR on the multiplex PCR reads; one entry per CDR3 protein. The sample contains 400,000 to 450,000 distinct CDR3 sequences, around 21% of which appear only once. Sequencing was done on a sample of peripheral blood. The J gene is TRBJ1-1, the V gene TRBV12-5, with D hard to call. The receptor was derived from a woman between 18 and 29 years old with stable Graves' hyperthyroidism. CDR3: CASGGADQVAFF. CDR3 DNA: TGTGCTAGTGGGGGTGCAGATCAGGTAGCTTTCTTT.